This TCR beta chain is drawn from a study of shared clonotypes between healthy human individuals. With regard to this clone: Its specificity is unknown.

When replicate PCRs were run on sorted subsets, they used about 220 ng DNA, about 30,000 T cell genomes. Measured with immunoSEQ multiplex PCR; TCRdb has only the in-frame clones, and not every one. The sample shows 1,500,000 or so clones, around 98.5% of them seen only once. Study-wide results and limits: The small donor group covered limited genetic and exposure diversity. Generally, naive subsets came out with larger estimated richness than memory subsets.

This CDR3 spans 11 amino acids. V shed 8 bases and J shed 4 bases, with 9 bases lying between them. Germline lookup yields CDR1 MNHNS and CDR2 SASEGT. The specimen was naive CD4+ T cells sorted from blood. Regarding subset: CD45RA+ positively selected. The receptor comes from a man aged 25 to 40 in good health. This chain links TRBV6-1 with TRBJ2-7; perhaps TRBD2 as D (6 bases). CDR3 in DNA: TGTGCCAGCGGGAGGACTTACGAGCAGTACTTC. The encoded protein is CASGRTYEQYF.